The subject of this entry is one TCR beta chain. At one boundary the junction diverges from the germline segment, which might be a read error. The data belong to a study of CD8+CD57+ T cells in acquired aplastic anemia. This CDR3 has 13 residues. Looked up from germline, CDR1 is SGHRS and CDR2 is YFSETQ. For CDR3 and TCR beta VDJ profiling, genomic DNA was the template used. TCRdb passed the reads through MiXCR, listing each CDR3 protein once. The table includes roughly 280,000 distinct CDR3 sequences, roughly 59% detected once. In patients chosen for sequencing, flow cytometry had shown CD8+CD57+ cell expansion.

The sequence was collected from a human donor with aplastic anemia. This sequence joins TRBV5-1 and TRBJ1-2, with a tentative D call TRBD1 (6 bases). The sample taken for sequencing was sorted CD4+, CD8+, or CD8+CD57+ T cells (not recorded which) from PBMCs. The CDR3 spells CAGSPPTGYGYTF. DNA for the CDR3: TGCGCCGGCAGCCCCCCGACAGGCTATGGCTACACCTTC.